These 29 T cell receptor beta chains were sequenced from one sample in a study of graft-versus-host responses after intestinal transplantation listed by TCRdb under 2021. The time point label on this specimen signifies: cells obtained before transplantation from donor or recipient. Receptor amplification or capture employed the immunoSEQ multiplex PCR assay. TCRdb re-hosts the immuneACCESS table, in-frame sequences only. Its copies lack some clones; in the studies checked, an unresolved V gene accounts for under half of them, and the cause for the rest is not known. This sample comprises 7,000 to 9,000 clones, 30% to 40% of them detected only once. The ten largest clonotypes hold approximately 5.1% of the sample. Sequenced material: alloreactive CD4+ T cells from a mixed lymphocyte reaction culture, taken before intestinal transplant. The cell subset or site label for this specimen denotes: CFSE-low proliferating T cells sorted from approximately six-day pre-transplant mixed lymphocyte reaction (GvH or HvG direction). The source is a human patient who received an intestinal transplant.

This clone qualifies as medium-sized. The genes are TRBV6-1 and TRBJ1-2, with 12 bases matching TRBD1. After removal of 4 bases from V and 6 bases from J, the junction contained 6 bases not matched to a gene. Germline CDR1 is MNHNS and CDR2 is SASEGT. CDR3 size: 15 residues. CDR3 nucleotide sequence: TGTGCCAGCAGTGGAACGGGACAGGGGGCGCATGGCTACACCTTC. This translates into CASSGTGQGAHGYTF.

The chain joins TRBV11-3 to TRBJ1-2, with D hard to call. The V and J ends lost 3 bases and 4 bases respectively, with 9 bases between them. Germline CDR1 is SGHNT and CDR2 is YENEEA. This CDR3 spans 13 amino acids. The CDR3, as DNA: TGTGCCAGCAGCTTCGGCGGAATCTATGGCTACACCTTC. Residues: CASSFGGIYGYTF.

Here the CDR3 reads CASSYTGGGTLNEQFF. CDR3 in DNA: TGTGCCAGCAGTTACACGGGCGGGGGGACCCTCAATGAGCAGTTCTTC. The V and J genes are TRBV6-5 and TRBJ2-1, with TRBD2 matching over 8 bases. Per germline, CDR1 MNHEY and CDR2 SVGAGI. Germline trimming cut 2 bases from V and 6 bases from J; bases unmatched to any gene: 9. The CDR3 contains 16 residues.

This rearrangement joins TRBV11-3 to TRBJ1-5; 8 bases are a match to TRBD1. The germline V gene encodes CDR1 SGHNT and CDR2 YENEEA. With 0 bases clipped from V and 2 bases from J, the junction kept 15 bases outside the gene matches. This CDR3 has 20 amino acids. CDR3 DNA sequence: TGTGCCAGCAGCTTAGAATCCCAGGGGGCCCTTATATGTGGCAATCAGCCCCAGCATTTT. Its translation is CASSLESQGALICGNQPQHF.

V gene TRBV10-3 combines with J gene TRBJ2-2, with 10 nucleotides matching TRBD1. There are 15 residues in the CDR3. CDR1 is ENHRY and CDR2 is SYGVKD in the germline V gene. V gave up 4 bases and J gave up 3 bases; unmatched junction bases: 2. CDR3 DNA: TGTGCCATCAGTGGGGGGACAGGGGACACCGGGGAGCTGTTTTTT. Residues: CAISGGTGDTGELFF.

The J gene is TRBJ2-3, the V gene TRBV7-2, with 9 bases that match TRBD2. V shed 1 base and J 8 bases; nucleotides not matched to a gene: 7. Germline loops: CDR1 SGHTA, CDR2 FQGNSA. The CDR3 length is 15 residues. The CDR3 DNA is TGTGCCAGCAGCTTAGGGCGGGGGGGTCAAGGTACGCAGTATTTT. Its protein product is CASSLGRGGQGTQYF.

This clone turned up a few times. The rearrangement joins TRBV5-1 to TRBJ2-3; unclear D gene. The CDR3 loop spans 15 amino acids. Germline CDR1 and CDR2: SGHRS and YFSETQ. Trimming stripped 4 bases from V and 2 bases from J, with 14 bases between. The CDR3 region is CASSTYSFSTDTQYF. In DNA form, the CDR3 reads TGCGCCAGCAGCACCTACAGTTTCTCCACAGATACGCAGTATTTT.

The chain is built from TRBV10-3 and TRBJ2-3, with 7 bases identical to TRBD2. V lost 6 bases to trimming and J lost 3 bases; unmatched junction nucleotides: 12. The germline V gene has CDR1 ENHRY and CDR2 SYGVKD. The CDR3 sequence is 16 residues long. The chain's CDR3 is CAIRQLGRSGTDTQYF. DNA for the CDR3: TGTGCCATCAGGCAGCTCGGGAGGTCCGGGACAGATACGCAGTATTTT.

This CDR3 is CASRRPGQGNYGYTF. CDR3 DNA sequence: TGTGCCAGCAGACGCCCGGGACAGGGTAACTATGGCTACACCTTC. The chain carries TRBV28 and TRBJ1-2; 9 bases match TRBD1. Germline-derived CDR1 and CDR2 are MDHEN and SYDVKM. The CDR3 consists of 15 residues. V shed 6 bases, J shed 1 base, and the junction held 6 bases outside the gene matches.

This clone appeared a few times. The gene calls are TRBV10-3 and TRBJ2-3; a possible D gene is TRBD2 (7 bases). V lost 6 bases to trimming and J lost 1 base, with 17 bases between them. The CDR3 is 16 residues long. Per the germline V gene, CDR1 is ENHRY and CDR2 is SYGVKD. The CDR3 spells CAIRKGGNRGTDTQYF. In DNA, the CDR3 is TGTGCCATCAGGAAGGGGGGGAACAGGGGCACAGATACGCAGTATTTT.

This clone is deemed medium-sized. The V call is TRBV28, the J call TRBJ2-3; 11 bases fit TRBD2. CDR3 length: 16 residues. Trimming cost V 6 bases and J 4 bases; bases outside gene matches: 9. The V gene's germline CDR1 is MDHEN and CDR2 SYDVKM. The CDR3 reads CASSKRGTSGADTQYF. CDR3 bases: TGTGCCAGCAGCAAAAGGGGGACTAGCGGCGCAGATACGCAGTATTTT.

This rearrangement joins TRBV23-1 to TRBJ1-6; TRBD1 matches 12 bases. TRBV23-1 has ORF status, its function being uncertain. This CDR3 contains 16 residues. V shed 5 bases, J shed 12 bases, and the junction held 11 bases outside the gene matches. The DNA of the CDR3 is TGCGCCAGCAGTTCCACGCCGGGACAGGGGGCCCAACCCCTCCACTTT. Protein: CASSSTPGQGAQPLHF.

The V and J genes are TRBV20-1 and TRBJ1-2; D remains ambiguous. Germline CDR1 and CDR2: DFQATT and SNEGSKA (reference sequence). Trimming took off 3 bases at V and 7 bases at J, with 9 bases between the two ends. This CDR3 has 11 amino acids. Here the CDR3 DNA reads TGCAGTGCTAGGATAGCTTTTGGCTACACCTTC. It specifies CSARIAFGYTF.

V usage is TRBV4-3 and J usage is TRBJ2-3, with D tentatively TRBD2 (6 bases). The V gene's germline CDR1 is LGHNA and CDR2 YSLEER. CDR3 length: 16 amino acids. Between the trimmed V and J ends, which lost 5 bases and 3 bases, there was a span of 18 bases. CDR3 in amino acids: CASSFSPLGGTDTQYF. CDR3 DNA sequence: TGCGCCAGCAGCTTTTCTCCGTTGGGGGGTACAGATACGCAGTATTTT.

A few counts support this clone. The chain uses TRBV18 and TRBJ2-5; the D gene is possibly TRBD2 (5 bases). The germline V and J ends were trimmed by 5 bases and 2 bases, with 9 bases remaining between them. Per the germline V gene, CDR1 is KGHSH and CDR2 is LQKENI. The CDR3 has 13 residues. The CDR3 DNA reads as TGTGCCAGCTCATCGACTATACAAGAGACCCAGTACTTC. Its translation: CASSSTIQETQYF.

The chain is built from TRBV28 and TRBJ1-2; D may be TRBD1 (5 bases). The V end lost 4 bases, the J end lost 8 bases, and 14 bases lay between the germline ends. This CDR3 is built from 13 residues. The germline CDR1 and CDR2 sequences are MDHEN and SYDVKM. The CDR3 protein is CASSSVGRGGYTF. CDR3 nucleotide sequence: TGTGCCAGCAGTTCTGTGGGTCGGGGGGGCTACACCTTC.

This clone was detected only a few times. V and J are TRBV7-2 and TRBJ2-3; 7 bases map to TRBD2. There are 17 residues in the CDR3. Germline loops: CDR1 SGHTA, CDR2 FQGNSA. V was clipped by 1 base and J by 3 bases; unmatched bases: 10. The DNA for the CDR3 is TGTGCCAGCAGCTTAGTATCTTGGACTAGTCGGACAGATACGCAGTATTTT. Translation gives CASSLVSWTSRTDTQYF.

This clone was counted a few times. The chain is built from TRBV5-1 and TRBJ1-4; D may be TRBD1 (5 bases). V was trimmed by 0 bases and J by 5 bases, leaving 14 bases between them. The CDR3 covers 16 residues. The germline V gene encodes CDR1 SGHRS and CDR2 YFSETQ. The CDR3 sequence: CASSLGWTLPNEKLFF. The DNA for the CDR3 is TGCGCCAGCAGCTTGGGCTGGACATTGCCAAATGAAAAACTGTTTTTT. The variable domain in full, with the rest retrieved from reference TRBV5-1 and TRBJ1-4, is KAGVTQTPRYLIKTRGQQVTLSCSPISGHRSVSWYQQTPGQGLQFLFEYFSETQRNKGNFPGRFSGRQFSNSRSEMNVSTLELGDSALYLCASSLGWTLPNEKLFFGSGTQLSVL.

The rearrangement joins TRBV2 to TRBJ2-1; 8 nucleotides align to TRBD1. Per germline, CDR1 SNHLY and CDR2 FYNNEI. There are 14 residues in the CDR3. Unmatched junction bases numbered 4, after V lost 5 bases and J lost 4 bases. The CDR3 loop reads CASSRQGPYNEQFF. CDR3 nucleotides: TGTGCCAGCAGTAGACAGGGGCCTTACAATGAGCAGTTCTTC.

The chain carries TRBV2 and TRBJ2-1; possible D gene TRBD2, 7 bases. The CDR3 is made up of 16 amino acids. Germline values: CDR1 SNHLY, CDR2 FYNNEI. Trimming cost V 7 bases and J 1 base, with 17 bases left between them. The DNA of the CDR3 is TGTGCCAGCACCGAAGTTCGGGGGGCTTCCTACAATGAGCAGTTCTTC. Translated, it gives CASTEVRGASYNEQFF.

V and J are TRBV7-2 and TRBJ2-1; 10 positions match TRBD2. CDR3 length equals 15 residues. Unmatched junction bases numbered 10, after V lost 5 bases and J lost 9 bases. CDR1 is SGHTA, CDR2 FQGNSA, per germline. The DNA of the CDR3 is TGTGCCAGCAGCCTTTCTAGCGGGAGCTTCACTGAGCAGTTCTTC. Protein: CASSLSSGSFTEQFF.

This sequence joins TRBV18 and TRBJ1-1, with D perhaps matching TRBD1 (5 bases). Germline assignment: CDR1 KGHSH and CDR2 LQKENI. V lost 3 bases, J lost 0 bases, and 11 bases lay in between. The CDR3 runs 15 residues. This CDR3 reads CASSPAQGMNTEAFF. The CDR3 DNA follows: TGTGCCAGCTCACCCGCGCAGGGTATGAACACTGAAGCTTTCTTT.

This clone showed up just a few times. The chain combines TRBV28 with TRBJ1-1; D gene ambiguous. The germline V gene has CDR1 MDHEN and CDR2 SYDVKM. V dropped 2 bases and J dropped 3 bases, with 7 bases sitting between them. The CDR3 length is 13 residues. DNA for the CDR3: TGTGCCAGCAGTTTAGGCCCCTACACTGAAGCTTTCTTT. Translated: CASSLGPYTEAFF.

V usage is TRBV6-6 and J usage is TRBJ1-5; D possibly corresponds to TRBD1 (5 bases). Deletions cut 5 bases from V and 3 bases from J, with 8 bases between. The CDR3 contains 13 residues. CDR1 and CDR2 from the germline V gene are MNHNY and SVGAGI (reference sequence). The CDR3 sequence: CASSQGNNQPQHF. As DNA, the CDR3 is TGTGCCAGCAGTCAGGGAAACAATCAGCCCCAGCATTTT.

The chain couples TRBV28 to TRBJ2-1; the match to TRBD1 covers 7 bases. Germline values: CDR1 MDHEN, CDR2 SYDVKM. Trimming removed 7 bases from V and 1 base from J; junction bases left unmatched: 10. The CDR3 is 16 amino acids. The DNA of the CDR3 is TGTGCCAGCACAGGCAGGGGGACCCATTCCTACAATGAGCAGTTCTTC. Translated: CASTGRGTHSYNEQFF.

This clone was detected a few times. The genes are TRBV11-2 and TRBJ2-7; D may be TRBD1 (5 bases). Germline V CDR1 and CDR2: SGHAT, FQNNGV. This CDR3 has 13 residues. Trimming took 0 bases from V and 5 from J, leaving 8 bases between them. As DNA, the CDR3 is TGTGCCAGCAGCTTAGACAGGGAAGACGAGCAGTACTTC. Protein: CASSLDREDEQYF.

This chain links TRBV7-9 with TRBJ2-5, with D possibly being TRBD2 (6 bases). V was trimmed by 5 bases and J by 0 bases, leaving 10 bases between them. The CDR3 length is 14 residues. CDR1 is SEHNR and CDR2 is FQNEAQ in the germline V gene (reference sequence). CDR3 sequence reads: CASSPGTYQETQYF. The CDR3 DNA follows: TGTGCCAGCAGCCCTGGGACTTACCAAGAGACCCAGTACTTC.

The CDR3 reads CASSYPGSGNTIYF. CDR3 DNA: TGTGCCAGCAGTTATCCGGGCTCTGGAAACACCATATATTTT. The chain recombines TRBV6-6 with TRBJ1-3; D unresolved. CDR3 length equals 14 residues. Germline values: CDR1 MNHNY, CDR2 SVGAGI (reference sequence). Trimming took off 3 bases at V and 0 bases at J, with 6 bases between the two ends.

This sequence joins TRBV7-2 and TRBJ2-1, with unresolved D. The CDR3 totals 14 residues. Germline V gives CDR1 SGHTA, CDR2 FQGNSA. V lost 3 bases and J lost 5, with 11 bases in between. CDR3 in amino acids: CASSLRPPNNEQFF. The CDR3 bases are TGTGCCAGCAGCTTGCGGCCGCCGAACAATGAGCAGTTCTTC. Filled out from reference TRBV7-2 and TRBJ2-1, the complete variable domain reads GAGVSQSPSNKVTEKGKDVELRCDPISGHTALYWYRQSLGQGLEFLIYFQGNSAPDKSGLPSDRFSAERTGGSVSTLTIQRTQQEDSAVYLCASSLRPPNNEQFFGPGTRLTVL.